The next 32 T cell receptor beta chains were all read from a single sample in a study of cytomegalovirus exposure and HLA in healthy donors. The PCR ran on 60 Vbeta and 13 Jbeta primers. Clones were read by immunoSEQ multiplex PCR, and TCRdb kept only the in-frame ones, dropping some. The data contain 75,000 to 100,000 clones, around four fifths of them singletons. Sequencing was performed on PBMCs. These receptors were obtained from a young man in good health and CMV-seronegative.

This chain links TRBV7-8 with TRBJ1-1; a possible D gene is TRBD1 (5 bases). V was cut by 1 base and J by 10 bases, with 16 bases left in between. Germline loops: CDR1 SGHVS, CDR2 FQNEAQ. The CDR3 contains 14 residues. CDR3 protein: CASSLGGENRAAFF. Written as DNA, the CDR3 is TGTGCCAGCAGCTTAGGGGGCGAAAACCGGGCAGCTTTCTTT.

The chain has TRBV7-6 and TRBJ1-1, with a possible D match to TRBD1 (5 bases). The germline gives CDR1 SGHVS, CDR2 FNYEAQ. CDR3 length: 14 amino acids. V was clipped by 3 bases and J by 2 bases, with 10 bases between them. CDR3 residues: CASSLGGPNTEAFF. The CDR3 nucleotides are TGTGCCAGCAGCTTGGGGGGACCTAACACTGAAGCTTTCTTT.

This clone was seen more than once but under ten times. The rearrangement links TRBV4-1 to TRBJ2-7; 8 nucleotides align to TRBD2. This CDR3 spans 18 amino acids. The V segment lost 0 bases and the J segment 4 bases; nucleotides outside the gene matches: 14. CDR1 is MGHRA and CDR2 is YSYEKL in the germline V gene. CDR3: CASSQDRVPGGPVYEQYF. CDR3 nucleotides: TGCGCCAGCAGCCAAGATCGTGTTCCGGGAGGGCCGGTTTACGAGCAGTACTTC.

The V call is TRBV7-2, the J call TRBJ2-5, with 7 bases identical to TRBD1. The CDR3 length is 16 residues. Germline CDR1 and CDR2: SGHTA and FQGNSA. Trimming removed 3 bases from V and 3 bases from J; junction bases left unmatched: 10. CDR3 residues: CASSFRDRYREETQYF. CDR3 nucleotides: TGTGCCAGCAGCTTTCGGGACAGATACCGCGAAGAGACCCAGTACTTC.

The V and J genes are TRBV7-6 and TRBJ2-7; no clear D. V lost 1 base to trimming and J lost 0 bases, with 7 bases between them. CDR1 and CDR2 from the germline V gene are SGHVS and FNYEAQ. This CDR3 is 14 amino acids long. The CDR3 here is CASSLGPSSYEQYF. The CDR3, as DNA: TGTGCCAGCAGCTTAGGTCCGAGCTCCTACGAGCAGTACTTC.

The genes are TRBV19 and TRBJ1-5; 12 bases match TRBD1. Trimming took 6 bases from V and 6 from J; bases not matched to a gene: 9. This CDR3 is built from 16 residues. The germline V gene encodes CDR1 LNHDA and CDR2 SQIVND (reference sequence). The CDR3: CASSHIGTGGLQPQHF. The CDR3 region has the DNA TGTGCCAGTAGCCATATAGGGACAGGGGGCCTTCAGCCCCAGCATTTT.

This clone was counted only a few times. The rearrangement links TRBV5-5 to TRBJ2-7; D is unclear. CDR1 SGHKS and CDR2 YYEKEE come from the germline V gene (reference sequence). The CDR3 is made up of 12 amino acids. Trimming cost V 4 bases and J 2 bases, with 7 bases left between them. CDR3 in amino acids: CASSTLPYEQYF. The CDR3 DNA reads TGTGCCAGCAGCACCCTACCCTACGAGCAGTACTTC.

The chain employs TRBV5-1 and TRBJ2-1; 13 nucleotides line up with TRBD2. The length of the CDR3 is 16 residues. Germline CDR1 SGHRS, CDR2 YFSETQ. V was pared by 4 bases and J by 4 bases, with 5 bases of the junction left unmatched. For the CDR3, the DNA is TGCGCCAGCAGCCCGGGACTAGCGGGACCTTACAATGAGCAGTTCTTC. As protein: CASSPGLAGPYNEQFF.

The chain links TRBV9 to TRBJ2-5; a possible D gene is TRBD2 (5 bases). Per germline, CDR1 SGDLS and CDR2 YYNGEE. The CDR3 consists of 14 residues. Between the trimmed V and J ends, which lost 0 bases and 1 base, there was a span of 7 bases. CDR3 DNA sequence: TGTGCCAGCAGCGTAGACCTAGCCCAAGAGACCCAGTACTTC. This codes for CASSVDLAQETQYF.

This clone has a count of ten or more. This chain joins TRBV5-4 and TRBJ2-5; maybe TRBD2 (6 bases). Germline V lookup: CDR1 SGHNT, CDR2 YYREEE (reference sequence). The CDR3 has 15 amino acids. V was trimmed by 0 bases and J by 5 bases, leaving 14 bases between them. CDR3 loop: CASSLAAGRSETQYF. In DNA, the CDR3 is TGTGCCAGCAGCTTGGCCGCGGGGAGGTCGGAGACCCAGTACTTC.

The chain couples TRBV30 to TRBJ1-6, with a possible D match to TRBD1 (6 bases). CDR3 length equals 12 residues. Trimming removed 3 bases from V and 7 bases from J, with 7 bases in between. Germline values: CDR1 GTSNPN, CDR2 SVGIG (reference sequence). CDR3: CAWRGQNSPLHF. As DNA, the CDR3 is TGTGCCTGGAGGGGACAAAATTCACCCCTCCACTTT.

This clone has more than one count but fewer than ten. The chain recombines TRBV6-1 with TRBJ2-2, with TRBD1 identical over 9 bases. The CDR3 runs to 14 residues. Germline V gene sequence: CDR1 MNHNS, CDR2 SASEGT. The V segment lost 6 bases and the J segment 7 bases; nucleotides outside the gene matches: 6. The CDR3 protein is CASRGTGLGGELFF. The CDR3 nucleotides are TGTGCCAGCAGGGGGACAGGGTTGGGCGGGGAGCTGTTTTTT.

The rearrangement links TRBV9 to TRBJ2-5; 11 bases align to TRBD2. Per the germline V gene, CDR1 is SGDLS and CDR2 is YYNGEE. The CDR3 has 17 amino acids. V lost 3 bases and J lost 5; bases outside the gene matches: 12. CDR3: CASSEGLAGGRGETQYF. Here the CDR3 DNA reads TGTGCCAGCAGCGAGGGGCTAGCGGGGGGCCGAGGGGAGACCCAGTACTTC.

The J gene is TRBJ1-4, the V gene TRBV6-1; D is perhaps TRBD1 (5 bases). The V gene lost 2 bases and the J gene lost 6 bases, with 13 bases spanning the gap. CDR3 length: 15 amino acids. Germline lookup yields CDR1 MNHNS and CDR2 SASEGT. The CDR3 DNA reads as TGTGCCAGCAGTGAATGGGAGGGGAGTTATGAAAAACTGTTTTTT. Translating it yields CASSEWEGSYEKLFF.

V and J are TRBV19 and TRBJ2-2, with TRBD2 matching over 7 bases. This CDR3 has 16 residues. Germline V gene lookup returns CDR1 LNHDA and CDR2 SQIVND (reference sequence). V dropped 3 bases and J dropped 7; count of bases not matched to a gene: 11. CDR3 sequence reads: CASSITSDPRHGELFF. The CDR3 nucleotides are TGTGCCAGTAGTATCACTAGCGACCCTAGGCACGGGGAGCTGTTTTTT. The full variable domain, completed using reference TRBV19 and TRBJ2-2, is DGGITQSPKYLFRKEGQNVTLSCEQNLNHDAMYWYRQDPGQGLRLIYYSQIVNDFQKGDIAEGYSVSREKKESFPLTVTSAQKNPTAFYLCASSITSDPRHGELFFGEGSRLTVL.

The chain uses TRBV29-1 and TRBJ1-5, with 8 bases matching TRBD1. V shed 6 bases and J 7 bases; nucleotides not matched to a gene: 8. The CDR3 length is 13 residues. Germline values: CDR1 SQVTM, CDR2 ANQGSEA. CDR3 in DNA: TGCAGCGTAGCGACAGGGGTTCAACAGCCCCAGCATTTT. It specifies CSVATGVQQPQHF.

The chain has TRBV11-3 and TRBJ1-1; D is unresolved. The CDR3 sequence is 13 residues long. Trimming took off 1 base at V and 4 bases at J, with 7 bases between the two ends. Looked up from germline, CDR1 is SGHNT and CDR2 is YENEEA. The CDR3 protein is CASSLGSGTEAFF. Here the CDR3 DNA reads TGTGCCAGCAGCTTAGGGTCGGGCACTGAAGCTTTCTTT.

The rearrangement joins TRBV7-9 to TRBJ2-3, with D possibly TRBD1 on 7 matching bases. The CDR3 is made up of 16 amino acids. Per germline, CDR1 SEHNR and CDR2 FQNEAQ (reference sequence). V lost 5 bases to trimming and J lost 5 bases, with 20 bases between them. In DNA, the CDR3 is TGTGCCAGCAGCCCCCACTTTTCAGGGGGGAGAGATACGCAGTATTTT. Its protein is CASSPHFSGGRDTQYF.

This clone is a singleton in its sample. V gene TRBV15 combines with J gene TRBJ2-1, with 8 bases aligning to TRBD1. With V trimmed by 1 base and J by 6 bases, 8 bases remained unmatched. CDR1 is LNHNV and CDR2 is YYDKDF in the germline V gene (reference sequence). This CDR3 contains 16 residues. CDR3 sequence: CATSRARGQGGNEQFF. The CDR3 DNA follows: TGTGCCACCAGCAGAGCCCGAGGACAGGGTGGCAATGAGCAGTTCTTC.

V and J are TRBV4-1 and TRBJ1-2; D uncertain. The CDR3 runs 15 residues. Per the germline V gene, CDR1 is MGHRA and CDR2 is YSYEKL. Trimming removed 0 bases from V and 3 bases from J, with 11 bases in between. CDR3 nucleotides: TGCGCCAGCAGCCAAGATTTGCCCAGTTACTATGGCTACACCTTC. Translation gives CASSQDLPSYYGYTF.

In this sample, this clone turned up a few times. This chain's CDR3 is CASSEDLALEQYF. The CDR3 nucleotides are TGCGCCAGCAGTGAGGACCTAGCGCTCGAGCAGTACTTC. V is TRBV10-1 and J is TRBJ2-7; the D gene is possibly TRBD2 (6 bases). The V gene lost 2 bases and the J gene lost 6 bases, with 11 bases spanning the gap. The CDR3 has 13 amino acids. Looked up from germline, CDR1 is WNHNN and CDR2 is SYGVQD (reference sequence).

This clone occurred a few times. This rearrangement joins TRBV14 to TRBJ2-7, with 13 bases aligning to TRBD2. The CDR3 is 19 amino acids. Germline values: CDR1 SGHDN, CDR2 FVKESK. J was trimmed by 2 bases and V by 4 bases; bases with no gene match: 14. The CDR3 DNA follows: TGTGCCAGCAGCCCGAGGAGACTAGCGGGAGGTAGAGGACCCTACGAGCAGTACTTC. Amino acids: CASSPRRLAGGRGPYEQYF.

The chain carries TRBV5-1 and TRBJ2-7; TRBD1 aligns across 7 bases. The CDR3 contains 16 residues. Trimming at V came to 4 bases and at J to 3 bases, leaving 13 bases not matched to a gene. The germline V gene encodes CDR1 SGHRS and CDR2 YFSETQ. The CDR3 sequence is CASSLDWTGPIYEQYF. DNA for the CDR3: TGCGCCAGCAGCCTGGACTGGACAGGACCCATCTACGAGCAGTACTTC.

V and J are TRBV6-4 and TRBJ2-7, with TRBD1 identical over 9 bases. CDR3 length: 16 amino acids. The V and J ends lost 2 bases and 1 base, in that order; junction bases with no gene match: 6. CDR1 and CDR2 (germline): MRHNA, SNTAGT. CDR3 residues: CASSDLDRGESYEQYF. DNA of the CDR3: TGTGCCAGCAGTGACCTGGACAGGGGAGAATCCTACGAGCAGTACTTC.

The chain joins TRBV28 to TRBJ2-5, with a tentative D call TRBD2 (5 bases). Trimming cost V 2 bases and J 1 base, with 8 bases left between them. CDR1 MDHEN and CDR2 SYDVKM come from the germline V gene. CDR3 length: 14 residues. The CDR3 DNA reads TGTGCCAGCAGTTTAGTCGGGGTCCAAGAGACCCAGTACTTC. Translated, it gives CASSLVGVQETQYF.

CDR3 nucleotide sequence: TGCAGCGTTGCTATAGACAGCAGCACAGATACGCAGTATTTT. It translates to CSVAIDSSTDTQYF. The rearrangement links TRBV29-1 to TRBJ2-3, with D possibly matching TRBD1 (5 bases). The V end lost 4 bases, the J end lost 0 bases, and 11 bases lay between the germline ends. Germline loops: CDR1 SQVTM, CDR2 ANQGSEA. The CDR3 loop spans 14 amino acids.

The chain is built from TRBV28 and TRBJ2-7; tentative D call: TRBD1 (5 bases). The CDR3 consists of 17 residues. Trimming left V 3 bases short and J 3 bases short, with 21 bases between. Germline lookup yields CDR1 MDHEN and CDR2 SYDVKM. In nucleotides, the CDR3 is TGTGCCAGCAGTTTCATACAAGACAGAGAAAAATACTACGAGCAGTACTTC. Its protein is CASSFIQDREKYYEQYF.

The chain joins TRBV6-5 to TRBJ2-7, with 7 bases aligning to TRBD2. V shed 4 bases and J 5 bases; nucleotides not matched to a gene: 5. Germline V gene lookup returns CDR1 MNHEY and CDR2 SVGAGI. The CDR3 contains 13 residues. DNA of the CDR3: TGTGCCAGCAGTTTAGCGGGTAGCCACGAGCAGTACTTC. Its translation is CASSLAGSHEQYF.

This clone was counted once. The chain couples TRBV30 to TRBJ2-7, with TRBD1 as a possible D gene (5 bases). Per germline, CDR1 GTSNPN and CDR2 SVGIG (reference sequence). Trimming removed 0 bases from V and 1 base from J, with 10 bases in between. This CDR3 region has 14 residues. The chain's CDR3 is CAWSVRASSYEQYF. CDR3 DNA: TGTGCCTGGAGTGTCAGGGCCAGTTCCTACGAGCAGTACTTC.

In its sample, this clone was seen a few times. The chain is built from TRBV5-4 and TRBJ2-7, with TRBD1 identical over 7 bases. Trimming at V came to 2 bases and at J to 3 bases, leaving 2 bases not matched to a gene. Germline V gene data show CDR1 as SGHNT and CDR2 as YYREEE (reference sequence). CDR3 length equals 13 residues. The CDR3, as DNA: TGTGCCAGCAGCTTTGACAGGGTCTACGAGCAGTACTTC. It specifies CASSFDRVYEQYF. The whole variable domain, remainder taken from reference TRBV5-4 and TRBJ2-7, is ETGVTQSPTHLIKTRGQQVTLRCSSQSGHNTVSWYQQALGQGPQFIFQYYREEENGRGNFPPRFSGLQFPNYSSELNVNALELDDSALYLCASSFDRVYEQYFGPGTRLTVT.

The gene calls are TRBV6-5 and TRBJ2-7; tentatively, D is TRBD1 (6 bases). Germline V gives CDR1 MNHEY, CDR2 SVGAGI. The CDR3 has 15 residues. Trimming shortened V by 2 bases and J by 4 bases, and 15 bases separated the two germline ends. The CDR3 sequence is CASSYRRGGIYEQYF. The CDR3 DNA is TGTGCCAGCAGTTACCGACGAGGGGGTATTTACGAGCAGTACTTC.

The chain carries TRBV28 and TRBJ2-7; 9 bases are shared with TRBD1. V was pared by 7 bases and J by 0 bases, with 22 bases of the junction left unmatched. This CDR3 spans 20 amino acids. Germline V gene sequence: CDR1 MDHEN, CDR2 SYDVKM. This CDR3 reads CASTPLWGQGPGVSSYEQYF. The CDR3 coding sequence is TGTGCCAGCACTCCCTTATGGGGACAGGGCCCAGGGGTGAGCTCCTACGAGCAGTACTTC. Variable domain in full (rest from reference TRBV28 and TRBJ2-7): DVKVTQSSRYLVKRTGEKVFLECVQDMDHENMFWYRQDPGLGLRLIYFSYDVKMKEKGDIPEGYSVSREKKERFSLILESASTNQTSMYLCASTPLWGQGPGVSSYEQYFGPGTRLTVT.